This entry features one T cell receptor beta chain sequence. What it binds is not known. This specimen comes from a study of shared clonotypes between healthy human individuals. Notes on the study in general: Unshared clonotypes carried lower generation probabilities than those common to all four donors.

Naive CD8 populations comprised CD45RO-negative cells positively selected for CCR7, excluding terminally differentiated effector memory CD45RA+ cells. V dropped 6 bases and J dropped 7 bases, with 18 bases sitting between them. This CDR3 is 15 amino acids long. CDR1 and CDR2 (germline): MNHNS, SASEGT. Assay used: immunoSEQ multiplex PCR; TCRdb lists only in-frame clones, some missing. In the table there are 760,000 or so clones, approximately 97% of which are singletons. The sequence was obtained from a man aged 25-40 years in good health. V usage is TRBV6-1 and J usage is TRBJ1-4, with D perhaps matching TRBD1 (6 bases). Source material: naive CD8+ T cells sorted from blood. DNA of the CDR3: TGTGCCAGCAGAGTCCCGGGACACGCCTCTGAAAAACTGTTTTTT. Its protein product is CASRVPGHASEKLFF.